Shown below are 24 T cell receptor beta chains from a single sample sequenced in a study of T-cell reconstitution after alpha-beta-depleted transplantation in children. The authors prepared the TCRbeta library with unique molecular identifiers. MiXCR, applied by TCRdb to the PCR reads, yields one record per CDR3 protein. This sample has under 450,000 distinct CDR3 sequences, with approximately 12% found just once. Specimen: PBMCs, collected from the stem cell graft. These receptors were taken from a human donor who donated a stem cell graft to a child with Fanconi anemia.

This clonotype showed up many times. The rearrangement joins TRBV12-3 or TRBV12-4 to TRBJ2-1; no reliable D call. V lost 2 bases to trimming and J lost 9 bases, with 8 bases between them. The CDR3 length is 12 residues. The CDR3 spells CASSLRTAEQFF. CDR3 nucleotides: TGTGCCAGCAGTTTAAGGACGGCTGAGCAGTTCTTC.

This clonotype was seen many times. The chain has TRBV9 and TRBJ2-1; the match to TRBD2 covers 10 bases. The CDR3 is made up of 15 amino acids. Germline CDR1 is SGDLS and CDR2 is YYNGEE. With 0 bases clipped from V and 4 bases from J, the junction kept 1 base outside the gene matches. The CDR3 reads CASSVASGGYNEQFF. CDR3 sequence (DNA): TGTGCCAGCAGCGTAGCTAGCGGGGGTTACAATGAGCAGTTCTTC.

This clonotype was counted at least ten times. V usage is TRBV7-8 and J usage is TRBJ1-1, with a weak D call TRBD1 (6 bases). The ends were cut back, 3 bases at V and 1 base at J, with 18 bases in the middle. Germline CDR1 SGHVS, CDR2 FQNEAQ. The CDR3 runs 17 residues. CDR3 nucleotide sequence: TGTGCCAGCAGCTTCATCATGGGAGGACAGAGGAACACTGAAGCTTTCTTT. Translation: CASSFIMGGQRNTEAFF.

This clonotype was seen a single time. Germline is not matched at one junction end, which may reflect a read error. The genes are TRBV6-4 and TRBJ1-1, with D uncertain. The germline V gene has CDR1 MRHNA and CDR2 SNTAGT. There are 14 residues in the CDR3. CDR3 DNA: TGTGCCAGCAGTAAAACTGGGGAGAACACTGAACCTTTCTTT. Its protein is CASSKTGENTEPFF.

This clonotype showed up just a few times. CDR3 residues: CASSQYRGGQETQYF. The CDR3 DNA follows: TGTGCCAGCAGCCAATACAGGGGCGGGCAAGAGACCCAGTACTTC. V is TRBV3-1 and J is TRBJ2-5; 7 bases are shared with TRBD1. V lost 2 bases and J lost 2; bases outside the gene matches: 5. CDR3 length: 15 amino acids. The germline V gene encodes CDR1 LGHDT and CDR2 YNNKEL (reference sequence).

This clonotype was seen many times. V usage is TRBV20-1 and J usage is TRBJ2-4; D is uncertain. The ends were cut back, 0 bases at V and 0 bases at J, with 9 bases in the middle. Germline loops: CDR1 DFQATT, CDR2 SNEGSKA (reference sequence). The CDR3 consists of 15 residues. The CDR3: CSARDLGIAKNIQYF. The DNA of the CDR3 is TGCAGTGCTAGAGATTTGGGAATAGCCAAAAACATTCAGTACTTC.

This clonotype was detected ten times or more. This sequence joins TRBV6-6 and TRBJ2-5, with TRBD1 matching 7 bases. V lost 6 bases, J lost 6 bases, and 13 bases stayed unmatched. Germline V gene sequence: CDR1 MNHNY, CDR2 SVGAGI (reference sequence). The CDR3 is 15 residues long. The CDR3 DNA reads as TGTGCCAGCAGGGACCCCGACAGGGTGGAGCAGACCCAGTACTTC. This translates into CASRDPDRVEQTQYF.

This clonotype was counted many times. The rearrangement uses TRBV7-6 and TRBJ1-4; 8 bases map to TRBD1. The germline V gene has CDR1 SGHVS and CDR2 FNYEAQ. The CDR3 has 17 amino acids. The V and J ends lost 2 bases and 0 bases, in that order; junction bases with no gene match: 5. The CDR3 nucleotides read TGTGCCAGCAGCTTAAGGCAGGGGGCCGCAACTAATGAAAAACTGTTTTTT. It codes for CASSLRQGAATNEKLFF. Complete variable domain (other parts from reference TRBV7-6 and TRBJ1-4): GAGVSQSPRYKVTKRGQDVALRCDPISGHVSLYWYRQALGQGPEFLTYFNYEAQQDKSGLPNDRFSAERPEGSISTLTIQRTEQRDSAMYRCASSLRQGAATNEKLFFGSGTQLSVL.

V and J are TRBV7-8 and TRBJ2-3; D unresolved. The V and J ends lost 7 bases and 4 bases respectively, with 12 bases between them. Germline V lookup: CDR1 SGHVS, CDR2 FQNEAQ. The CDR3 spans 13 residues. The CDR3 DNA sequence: TGTGCCAGCACCCGAAGGTCTGCAGATACGCAGTATTTT. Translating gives CASTRRSADTQYF.

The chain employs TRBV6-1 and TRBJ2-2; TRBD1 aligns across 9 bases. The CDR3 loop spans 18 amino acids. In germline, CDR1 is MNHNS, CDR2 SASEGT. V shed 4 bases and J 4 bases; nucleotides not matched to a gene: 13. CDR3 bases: TGTGCCAGCAGTGCCGCTGGACAGGGGAAATGGGGCACCGGGGAGCTGTTTTTT. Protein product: CASSAAGQGKWGTGELFF.

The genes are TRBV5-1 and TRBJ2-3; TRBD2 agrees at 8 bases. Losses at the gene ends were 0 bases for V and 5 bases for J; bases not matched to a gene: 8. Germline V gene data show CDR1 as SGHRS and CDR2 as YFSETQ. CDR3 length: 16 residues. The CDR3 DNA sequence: TGCGCCAGCAGCTTGGCCATGGGACTAGTCGAAGATACGCAGTATTTT. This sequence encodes CASSLAMGLVEDTQYF.

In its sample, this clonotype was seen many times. This CDR3 reads CATSRGTVEETQYF. For the CDR3, the DNA is TGTGCCACCAGCAGAGGGACAGTCGAAGAGACCCAGTACTTC. This chain connects TRBV15 to TRBJ2-5; a weak D match, TRBD1 (6 bases). Trimming pared 1 base from V and 3 bases from J, leaving 9 bases between. CDR3 size: 14 residues. Germline-derived CDR1 and CDR2 are LNHNV and YYDKDF (reference sequence).

Written as DNA, the CDR3 is TGTGCCAGCAGCTTCGCGGAGGGGACTGAAGCTTTCTTT. Its translation is CASSFAEGTEAFF. This sequence joins TRBV11-2 and TRBJ1-1; tentative D call: TRBD1 (5 bases). Trimming removed 3 bases at V and 5 bases at J, with 10 bases between. CDR1 is SGHAT, CDR2 FQNNGV, per germline. The CDR3 is made up of 13 amino acids.

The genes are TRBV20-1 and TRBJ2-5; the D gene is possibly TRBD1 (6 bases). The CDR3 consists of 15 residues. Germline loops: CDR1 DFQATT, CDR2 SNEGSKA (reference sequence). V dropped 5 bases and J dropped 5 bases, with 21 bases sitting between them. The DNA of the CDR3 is TGCAGTGCTGATTCGGGACAACTTCCTTCGGAGACCCAGTACTTC. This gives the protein CSADSGQLPSETQYF.

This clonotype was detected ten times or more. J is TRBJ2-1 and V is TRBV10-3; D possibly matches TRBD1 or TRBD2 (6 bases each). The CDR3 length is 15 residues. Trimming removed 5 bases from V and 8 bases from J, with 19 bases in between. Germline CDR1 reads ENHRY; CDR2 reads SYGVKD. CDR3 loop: CAISQPGRGVDEQFF. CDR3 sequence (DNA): TGTGCCATCAGTCAACCCGGAAGGGGGGTGGATGAGCAGTTCTTC.

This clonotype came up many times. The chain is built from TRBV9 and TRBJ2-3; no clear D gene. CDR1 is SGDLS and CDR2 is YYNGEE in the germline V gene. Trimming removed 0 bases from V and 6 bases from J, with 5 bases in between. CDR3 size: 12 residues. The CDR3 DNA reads TGTGCCAGCAGCGTAGGTCCGGATACGCAGTATTTT. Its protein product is CASSVGPDTQYF.

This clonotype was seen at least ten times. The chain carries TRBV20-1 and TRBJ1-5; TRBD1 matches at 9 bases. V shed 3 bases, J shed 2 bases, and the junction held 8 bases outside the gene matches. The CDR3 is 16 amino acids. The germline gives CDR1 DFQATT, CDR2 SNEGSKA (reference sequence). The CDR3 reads CSASRDRVMGNQPQHF. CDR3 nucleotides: TGCAGTGCTAGCCGGGACAGGGTGATGGGCAATCAGCCCCAGCATTTT.

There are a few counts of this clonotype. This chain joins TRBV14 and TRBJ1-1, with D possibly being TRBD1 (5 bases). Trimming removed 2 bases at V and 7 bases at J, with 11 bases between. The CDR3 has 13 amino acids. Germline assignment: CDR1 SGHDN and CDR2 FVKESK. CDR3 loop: CASSQSGQGEAFF. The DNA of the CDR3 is TGTGCCAGCAGCCAAAGCGGTCAGGGTGAAGCTTTCTTT.

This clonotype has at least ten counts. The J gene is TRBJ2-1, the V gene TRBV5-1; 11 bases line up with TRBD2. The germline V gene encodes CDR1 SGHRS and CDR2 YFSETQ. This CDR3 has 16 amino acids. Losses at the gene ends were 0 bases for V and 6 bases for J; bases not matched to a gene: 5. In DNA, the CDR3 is TGCGCCAGCAGCTTGGCCTCTAGCGGGGGGCCCAATGAGCAGTTCTTC. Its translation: CASSLASSGGPNEQFF.

The CDR3 coding sequence is TGTGCCAGCAGGGACCTCGGGGCCCCTAGCACAGATACGCAGTATTTT. This encodes CASRDLGAPSTDTQYF. This rearrangement joins TRBV7-2 to TRBJ2-3, with D possibly being TRBD1 or TRBD2 (5 bases each). The CDR3 is 16 residues long. Trimming took off 6 bases at V and 0 bases at J, with 16 bases between the two ends. The germline gives CDR1 SGHTA, CDR2 FQGNSA.

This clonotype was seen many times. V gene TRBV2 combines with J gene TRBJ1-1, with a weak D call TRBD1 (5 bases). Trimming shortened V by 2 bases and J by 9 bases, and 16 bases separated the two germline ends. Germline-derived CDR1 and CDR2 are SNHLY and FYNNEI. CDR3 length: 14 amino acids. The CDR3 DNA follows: TGTGCCAGCAGTGAAACAGTTGGGGGGAAGAAAGCTTTCTTT. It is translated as CASSETVGGKKAFF.

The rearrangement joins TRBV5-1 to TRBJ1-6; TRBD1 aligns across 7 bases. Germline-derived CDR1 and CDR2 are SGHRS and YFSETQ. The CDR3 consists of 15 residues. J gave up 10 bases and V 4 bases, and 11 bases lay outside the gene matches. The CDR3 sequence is CASSPETGRGSPLHF. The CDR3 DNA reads TGCGCCAGCAGCCCGGAGACAGGGCGCGGATCACCCCTCCACTTT.

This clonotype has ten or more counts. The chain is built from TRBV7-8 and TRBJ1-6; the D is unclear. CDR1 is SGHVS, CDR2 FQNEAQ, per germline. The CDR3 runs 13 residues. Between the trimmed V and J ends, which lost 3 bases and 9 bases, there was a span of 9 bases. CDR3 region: CASSFGVGSPLHF. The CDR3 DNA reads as TGTGCCAGCAGCTTTGGGGTTGGTTCACCCCTCCACTTT.

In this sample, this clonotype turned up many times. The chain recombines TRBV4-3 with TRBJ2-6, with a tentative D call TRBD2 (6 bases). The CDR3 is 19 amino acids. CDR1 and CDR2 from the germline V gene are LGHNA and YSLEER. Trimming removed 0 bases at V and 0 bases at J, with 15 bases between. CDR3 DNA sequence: TGCGCCAGCAGCCAAGACCTTTGGGACTCCGACTCTGGGGCCAACGTCCTGACTTTC. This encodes CASSQDLWDSDSGANVLTF.